Listed here are 14 T cell receptor beta chains from one sample, sequenced in a study of T cell clonality in common variable immunodeficiency. Study-wide results and limits: Reportedly, TCR beta sequences from common variable immunodeficiency showed fewer deletions and N-nucleotide insertions.

These receptors' targets are unknown. Here immunoSEQ multiplex PCR was the method, and the copy in TCRdb shows in-frame clones only, minus some. Listed for the sample are about 34,000 clones, none seen a single time. What was sequenced was peripheral blood mononuclear cells. The receptors originated from a human donor with common variable immunodeficiency.

This clone was observed many times. The missing CDR3 end, 3 residues past where the read stops, is filled in from the germline J gene. The chain links TRBV7-3 to TRBJ2-1, with D possibly being TRBD2 (6 bases). Germline V gene data show CDR1 as SGHTA and CDR2 as FQGTGA. V lost 4 bases to trimming and J lost 0 bases, with 13 bases between them. This CDR3 comprises 16 residues. The sequenced CDR3 bases are TGTGCCAGCAGCTCGGAGGGGAGCGCCTCCTACAATGAG. This translates into CASSSEGSASYNE. In full, the CDR3 is CASSSEGSASYNEQFF.

This clone was recorded a few times. Sequencing ends 3 residues short of the CDR3 end; the germline J gene provides the rest. V gene TRBV5-6 combines with J gene TRBJ1-5; D remains ambiguous. Germline CDR1 reads SGHDT; CDR2 reads YYEEEE. Trimming removed 1 base from V and 4 bases from J, with 12 bases in between. The CDR3 is made up of 15 amino acids. Partial CDR3 DNA: TGTGCCAGCAGCTTGTCCCCTGGGCAAAATCAGCCC. Its protein is CASSLSPGQNQP. The CDR3 reads in full as CASSLSPGQNQPQHF.

This clone was seen ten or more times. The read ends 3 residues shy of where the CDR3 ends; the end is completed using the germline J gene. The chain links TRBV24-1 to TRBJ2-3; 10 positions match TRBD1. J gave up 3 bases and V 1 base, and 3 bases lay outside the gene matches. This CDR3 has 16 amino acids. Germline assignment: CDR1 KGHDR and CDR2 SFDVKD. The CDR3 loop reads CATSDFQDRGTDTQYF. The covered CDR3 bases are TGTGCCACCAGTGATTTTCAGGACAGGGGGACAGATACG.

Ten or more counts support this clone. The missing CDR3 end, 3 residues past where the read stops, is filled in from the germline J gene. The chain has TRBV5-4 and TRBJ2-3; D perhaps matches TRBD2 (5 bases). V was shortened by 0 bases and J by 3 bases, with 8 bases between the two germline ends. Per germline, CDR1 SGHNT and CDR2 YYREEE (reference sequence). The CDR3 is made up of 14 amino acids. Partial CDR3 DNA: TGTGCCAGCAGCTTGGGGGCGGGTACAGATACG. Translating gives CASSLGAGTDT. The entire CDR3 protein is CASSLGAGTDTQYF.

CDR3 in amino acids: CASTGTTNTGELFF. The DNA read from the CDR3 is TGTGCCAGCACAGGCACAACGAACACCGGGGAG. This chain uses TRBV18 with TRBJ2-2, with D tentatively TRBD1 (5 bases). With the read ending 3 residues before the CDR3 end, the germline J gene is used to fill in that end. CDR3 length equals 14 residues. Trimming removed 8 bases from V and 0 bases from J, with 10 bases in between. Germline lookup yields CDR1 KGHSH and CDR2 LQKENI.

This clone was observed many times. The read ends 3 residues shy of where the CDR3 ends; the end is completed using the germline J gene. The chain combines TRBV18 with TRBJ2-5; maybe TRBD1 (7 bases). Germline V CDR1 and CDR2: KGHSH, LQKENI. There are 14 residues in the CDR3. V gave up 1 base and J gave up 5 bases, with 11 bases separating them. The CDR3 here is CASSPRRGPETQYF. The sequenced part of the CDR3 DNA is TGTGCCAGCTCACCACGGAGGGGGCCCGAGACC.

About this clone: The read ends 3 residues early relative to the CDR3; the germline J gene fills the gap. Additional DNA sequences in this sample encode the identical CDR3. The gene calls are TRBV2 and TRBJ1-3; D call uncertain. The V gene lost 4 bases and the J gene lost 0 bases, with 4 bases spanning the gap. This CDR3 spans 13 amino acids. In germline, CDR1 is SNHLY, CDR2 FYNNEI. The CDR3 reads CASSASSGNTIYF. The part of the CDR3 DNA that was read is TGTGCCAGCAGTGCTAGCTCTGGAAACACC. The full variable domain, rest sourced from reference TRBV2 and TRBJ1-3, is EPEVTQTPSHQVTQMGQEVILRCVPISNHLYFYWYRQILGQKVEFLVSFYNNEISEKSEIFDDQFSVERPDGSNFTLKIRSTKLEDSAMYFCASSASSGNTIYFGEGSWLTVV.

This clone appeared many times. The CDR3 end is not reached by the read, which stops 3 residues before it; the germline J gene fills it in. The chain employs TRBV30 and TRBJ2-3; 9 bases align to TRBD2. The CDR3 covers 17 residues. The V segment lost 1 base and the J segment 6 bases; nucleotides outside the gene matches: 14. Germline V gene sequence: CDR1 GTSNPN, CDR2 SVGIG (reference sequence). The CDR3 DNA, read in part, is TGTGCCTGGAGTGCCCGCAGCGGGAGGCTTCTGTCCGATACG. This encodes CAWSARSGRLLSDT. From start to end, the CDR3 is CAWSARSGRLLSDTQYF.

This clone was found many times. The read ends 3 residues before the CDR3 terminus; that terminus is restored from the germline J gene. This rearrangement joins TRBV5-1 to TRBJ2-7; 9 bases map to TRBD2. The CDR3 is 16 amino acids. V was clipped by 0 bases and J by 3 bases; unmatched bases: 7. Germline CDR1 SGHRS, CDR2 YFSETQ. CDR3 sequence: CASSLGLAGMGYEQYF. The covered CDR3 bases are TGCGCCAGCAGCTTGGGTCTAGCGGGAATGGGCTACGAG.

This clone showed up many times. Incomplete CDR3 DNA: TGTGCCAGCAGCCAAGGACATTGGAACACTGAA. Protein: CASSQGHWNTE. The entire CDR3 sequence reads CASSQGHWNTEAFF. The V call is TRBV5-4, the J call TRBJ1-1; tentatively, D is TRBD1 (5 bases). The CDR3 end lies 3 residues beyond the end of the read and is filled in from the germline J gene. Trimming pared 4 bases from V and 1 base from J, leaving 11 bases between. CDR3 length: 14 residues. Per the germline V gene, CDR1 is SGHNT and CDR2 is YYREEE (reference sequence).

This clone has more than one count but fewer than ten. The CDR3 end lies 3 residues beyond the end of the read and is filled in from the germline J gene. V is TRBV19 and J is TRBJ1-2; no definite D call. Germline V CDR1 and CDR2: LNHDA, SQIVND (reference sequence). The V end was cut by 3 bases, the J end by 4 bases, with 12 bases between. The CDR3 has 14 amino acids. The CDR3 DNA, read in part, is TGTGCCAGTAGTATGGGCATCACTAGCTATGGC. The encoded protein is CASSMGITSYG. In full, the CDR3 reads CASSMGITSYGYTF.

Details on this clone: This could be a read error, since a much larger clone is one nucleotide away. The sequenced fragment ends 3 residues before the CDR3 boundary, so the rest is inferred from the germline J gene. The chain combines TRBV6-2 or TRBV6-3 with TRBJ2-5; 7 nucleotides align to TRBD1. Trimming removed 10 bases from V and 6 bases from J; junction bases left unmatched: 8. The germline V gene has CDR1 MNHEY and CDR2 SVGEGT. CDR3 length: 12 amino acids. The CDR3 spells CATSGQFQTQYF. The part of the CDR3 DNA that was read is TGTGCCACCTCGGGACAGTTTCAGACC.

This clone was recorded at least ten times. The CDR3 bases that were read are TGCGCCAGCAGCTTGGGCAGGGCGGATCAGCCC. Translated: CASSLGRADQP. In full, the CDR3 is CASSLGRADQPQHF. The rearrangement links TRBV5-1 to TRBJ1-5, with D perhaps TRBD1 (5 bases). The read terminates 3 residues ahead of where the CDR3 ends, so the germline J gene completes it. Trimming pared 0 bases from V and 5 bases from J, leaving 9 bases between. Germline CDR1 SGHRS, CDR2 YFSETQ. The CDR3 runs 14 residues.

This clone was observed many times. The read terminates 3 residues before the CDR3 end, so the remaining end is supplied by the germline J gene. The chain is built from TRBV18 and TRBJ2-6; no clear D gene. The V and J ends lost 3 bases and 1 base respectively, with 7 bases between them. This CDR3 is built from 15 residues. CDR1 and CDR2 (germline): KGHSH, LQKENI. CDR3 bases read: TGTGCCAGCTCACCCGGGTTGTCTGGGGCCAACGTC. Its protein is CASSPGLSGANV. The CDR3 in its entirety is CASSPGLSGANVLTF.